A selection of T cell receptor beta chains follows, all from one sample in a study of post-analysis software for immune sequencing data. One entry per CDR3 protein, called by TCRdb with MiXCR from the PCR reads. Among 650,000 to 850,000 distinct CDR3 sequences listed, about 50% were seen once. The sample comprised blood. The receptors shown here come from a girl between 10 and 17 years old with multiple sclerosis. CDR3s include the opening cysteine and the closing phenylalanine or tryptophan. Fields, in order: clone size, D gene, J gene, V gene, CDR3 DNA, CDR3 protein. D genes are given only for firm matches. Clone size appears in some rows only: once, few, many, or a class for an expanded clone.

clone size: .
D gene: .
J gene: TRBJ2-5
V gene: TRBV3-1
CDR3 DNA: TGTGCCAGCAGCCTGCGGCCGCGGGGCCGAGAGACCCAGTACTTC
CDR3 protein: CASSLRPRGRETQYF

clone size: .
D gene: TRBD1
J gene: TRBJ2-5
V gene: TRBV29-1
CDR3 DNA: TGCAGCGCCACGGGACAGGGACAAGAGACCCAGTACTTC
CDR3 protein: CSATGQGQETQYF

clone size: .
D gene: TRBD2
J gene: TRBJ2-5
V gene: TRBV19
CDR3 DNA: TGTGCCAGTAGTATCCAGGGACTAGCGGGAAACCAAGAGACCCAGTACTTC
CDR3 protein: CASSIQGLAGNQETQYF

clone size: .
D gene: .
J gene: TRBJ2-7
V gene: TRBV6-1
CDR3 DNA: TGTGCCAGCAGTGAACGGGCCCAAAAGCAGTACTTC
CDR3 protein: CASSERAQKQYF

clone size: many
D gene: .
J gene: TRBJ2-3
V gene: TRBV7-2
CDR3 DNA: TGTGCCAGCAGCTTAATCACAGATACGCAGTATTTT
CDR3 protein: CASSLITDTQYF

clone size: .
D gene: .
J gene: TRBJ2-7
V gene: TRBV20-1
CDR3 DNA: TGCAGTGCTAGTATAGGGAACCTACTCTCCTACGAGCAGTACTTC
CDR3 protein: CSASIGNLLSYEQYF

clone size: .
D gene: .
J gene: TRBJ2-3
V gene: TRBV20-1
CDR3 DNA: TGCAGTGCTAGAGTAGTACTGGGGGGCGGGTTGGATACGCAGTATTTT
CDR3 protein: CSARVVLGGGLDTQYF

clone size: few
D gene: .
J gene: TRBJ1-5
V gene: TRBV12-5
CDR3 DNA: TGTGCTAGTGGGACAGGCGTTAATAGCAATCAGCCCCAGCATTTT
CDR3 protein: CASGTGVNSNQPQHF

clone size: .
D gene: TRBD1
J gene: TRBJ1-5
V gene: TRBV27
CDR3 DNA: TGTGCCAGCAGTTTTTCAGGGGGTTTACACAATCAGCCCCAGCATTTT
CDR3 protein: CASSFSGGLHNQPQHF

clone size: few
D gene: .
J gene: TRBJ2-1
V gene: TRBV3-1
CDR3 DNA: TGTGCCAGCAGCCACAGAACTCATAACCCATACAATGAGCAGTTCTTC
CDR3 protein: CASSHRTHNPYNEQFF

clone size: .
D gene: .
J gene: TRBJ1-4
V gene: TRBV20-1
CDR3 DNA: TGCAGTGCCAGGGGTCAGGTTTTTGAAAAACTGTTTTTT
CDR3 protein: CSARGQVFEKLFF

clone size: .
D gene: .
J gene: TRBJ1-1
V gene: TRBV10-3
CDR3 DNA: TGTGCCATCAGTGATTTGGACCACACTGAAGCTTTCTTT
CDR3 protein: CAISDLDHTEAFF

clone size: .
D gene: .
J gene: TRBJ1-2
V gene: TRBV6-5
CDR3 DNA: TGTGCCAGCAGTTTCCAAGGTAGCGCTGGCTACACCTTC
CDR3 protein: CASSFQGSAGYTF

clone size: .
D gene: .
J gene: TRBJ1-2
V gene: TRBV7-6
CDR3 DNA: TGTGCCAGCAGCTTAGGTGTCGGGTTGAGAAACTATGGCTACACCTTC
CDR3 protein: CASSLGVGLRNYGYTF

clone size: .
D gene: .
J gene: TRBJ1-2
V gene: TRBV10-3
CDR3 DNA: TGTGCCATCAGGGACGGCGAGTGGACGGTTGGCTACACCTTC
CDR3 protein: CAIRDGEWTVGYTF

clone size: few
D gene: TRBD1
J gene: TRBJ1-2
V gene: TRBV30
CDR3 DNA: TGTGCCTGCCTCGGCGATAAGGGGGGACAGGGTGTGAACTATGGCTACACCTTC
CDR3 protein: CACLGDKGGQGVNYGYTF

clone size: .
D gene: .
J gene: TRBJ2-1
V gene: TRBV28
CDR3 DNA: TGTGCCAGCAGCTCTAACCGGGACCTGAGCTACAATGAGCAGTTCTTC
CDR3 protein: CASSSNRDLSYNEQFF

clone size: .
D gene: .
J gene: TRBJ2-6
V gene: TRBV7-9
CDR3 DNA: TGTGCCAGCGGCTTAAGGGACCGGGACGAGGCCTTCTCTGGGGCCAACGTCCTGACTTTC
CDR3 protein: CASGLRDRDEAFSGANVLTF

clone size: .
D gene: .
J gene: TRBJ1-2
V gene: TRBV5-5
CDR3 DNA: TGTGCCAGCAGCCCCCGAGGACTTAACTATGGCTACACCTTC
CDR3 protein: CASSPRGLNYGYTF

clone size: .
D gene: TRBD1
J gene: TRBJ2-5
V gene: TRBV18
CDR3 DNA: TGTGCCAGCTCACACCGCCGGGACAGGGGGACGGAGACCCAGTACTTC
CDR3 protein: CASSHRRDRGTETQYF

clone size: .
D gene: TRBD1
J gene: TRBJ2-7
V gene: TRBV7-9
CDR3 DNA: TGTGCCAGTACGGACAGGGTCGCCTACGAGCAGTACTTC
CDR3 protein: CASTDRVAYEQYF

clone size: .
D gene: .
J gene: TRBJ2-3
V gene: TRBV15
CDR3 DNA: TGTGCCACCAGCAGAGACCTCCTTCGGACTACTAGCACAGATACGCAGTATTTT
CDR3 protein: CATSRDLLRTTSTDTQYF

clone size: few
D gene: TRBD1
J gene: TRBJ2-7
V gene: TRBV12-3/TRBV12-4
CDR3 DNA: TGTGCCAGCAGTTTAGGACAGGGAAAGACCTCCTACGAGCAGTACTTC
CDR3 protein: CASSLGQGKTSYEQYF

clone size: .
D gene: .
J gene: TRBJ1-1
V gene: TRBV29-1
CDR3 DNA: TGCGCATACGGGGGACCGAACACTGAAGCTTTCTTT
CDR3 protein: CAYGGPNTEAFF

clone size: .
D gene: .
J gene: TRBJ2-7
V gene: TRBV20-1
CDR3 DNA: TGCAGTGCTAGAGAGTTCGGTTGGGGCGAGCAGTACTTC
CDR3 protein: CSAREFGWGEQYF

clone size: .
D gene: .
J gene: TRBJ2-7
V gene: TRBV7-9
CDR3 DNA: TGTGCCAGCAGCTTACTCGACGGGCGGGCCCACGAGCAGTACTTC
CDR3 protein: CASSLLDGRAHEQYF

clone size: .
D gene: .
J gene: TRBJ2-1
V gene: TRBV7-8
CDR3 DNA: TGTGCCAGCAGCTATCAGGGTCCTTCTGGGGTAGATGAGCAGTTCTTC
CDR3 protein: CASSYQGPSGVDEQFF

clone size: .
D gene: TRBD1
J gene: TRBJ2-1
V gene: TRBV7-6
CDR3 DNA: TGTGCCAGCAGCACCTGGGGTTGGACAGGCCACAATGAGCAGTTCTTC
CDR3 protein: CASSTWGWTGHNEQFF

clone size: .
D gene: TRBD2
J gene: TRBJ2-7
V gene: TRBV29-1
CDR3 DNA: TGCAGCGTTGAAGATCCCCTAGCGGGGACCTACGAGCAGTACTTC
CDR3 protein: CSVEDPLAGTYEQYF

clone size: .
D gene: .
J gene: TRBJ2-3
V gene: TRBV7-3
CDR3 DNA: TGTGCCAGCAGCTTAGAAGCGGCACCAAGTGGTACGCAGTATTTT
CDR3 protein: CASSLEAAPSGTQYF

clone size: few
D gene: .
J gene: TRBJ2-5
V gene: TRBV5-6
CDR3 DNA: TGTGCCAGCAGCTTGGTTTCGGGGGAGACCCAGTACTTC
CDR3 protein: CASSLVSGETQYF

clone size: .
D gene: .
J gene: TRBJ2-7
V gene: TRBV7-9
CDR3 DNA: TGTGCCAGCACCCCCCGGGACTCCTACGAGCAGTACTTC
CDR3 protein: CASTPRDSYEQYF

clone size: .
D gene: .
J gene: TRBJ2-1
V gene: TRBV14
CDR3 DNA: TGTGCCAGCAGCCCTCGGAGACACAATGAGCAGTTCTTC
CDR3 protein: CASSPRRHNEQFF

clone size: few
D gene: .
J gene: TRBJ2-7
V gene: TRBV20-1
CDR3 DNA: TGCAGTGCTAGAGATTTTAACGCGCGAACCTACGAGCAGTACTTC
CDR3 protein: CSARDFNARTYEQYF

clone size: .
D gene: TRBD2
J gene: TRBJ2-1
V gene: TRBV7-2
CDR3 DNA: TGTGCCAGCAGCTTACAGATCGGACTAGAAGTCCACAATGAGCAGTTCTTC
CDR3 protein: CASSLQIGLEVHNEQFF

clone size: .
D gene: .
J gene: TRBJ2-5
V gene: TRBV5-1
CDR3 DNA: TGCGCCAGCAGCTGGTGGGGCCCCCAAGAGACCCAGTACTTC
CDR3 protein: CASSWWGPQETQYF

clone size: few
D gene: TRBD2
J gene: TRBJ2-5
V gene: TRBV20-1
CDR3 DNA: TGCAGTGCTACCTTAGCGGGAGTAGAGACCCAGTACTTC
CDR3 protein: CSATLAGVETQYF

clone size: once
D gene: .
J gene: TRBJ1-1
V gene: TRBV7-2
CDR3 DNA: TGTGCCAGCAGCACGGCCGTATACACTGAAGCTTTCTTT
CDR3 protein: CASSTAVYTEAFF

clone size: .
D gene: .
J gene: TRBJ1-1
V gene: TRBV2
CDR3 DNA: TGTGCCAGCAGAGACGACAAGAACACTGAAGCTTTCTTT
CDR3 protein: CASRDDKNTEAFF

clone size: once
D gene: .
J gene: TRBJ2-7
V gene: TRBV20-1
CDR3 DNA: TGCAGTGCGATCAGTGAGACCTACGAGCAGTACTTC
CDR3 protein: CSAISETYEQYF

clone size: few
D gene: TRBD1
J gene: TRBJ1-2
V gene: TRBV5-1
CDR3 DNA: TGCGCCAGCAGCTTGGCAGGGGGATTTGGCTACACCTTC
CDR3 protein: CASSLAGGFGYTF

clone size: .
D gene: TRBD1
J gene: TRBJ2-2
V gene: TRBV12-3/TRBV12-4
CDR3 DNA: TGTGCCAGCAGTTTTGGGACAGGGATCGGGGAGCTGTTTTTT
CDR3 protein: CASSFGTGIGELFF

clone size: .
D gene: TRBD2
J gene: TRBJ2-5
V gene: TRBV28
CDR3 DNA: TGTGCCAGCGCCAAACAACGGGGGGAGTACTTC
CDR3 protein: CASAKQRGEYF

clone size: few
D gene: TRBD1
J gene: TRBJ2-7
V gene: TRBV6-5
CDR3 DNA: TGTGCCAGCAGCCGGGGGACAGGTGACTCCTACGAGCAGTACTTC
CDR3 protein: CASSRGTGDSYEQYF

clone size: once
D gene: TRBD1
J gene: TRBJ1-1
V gene: TRBV3-1
CDR3 DNA: TGTGCCAGCAGCCAATCTTGGGGACAGGGGTTTATCACTGAAGCTTTCTTT
CDR3 protein: CASSQSWGQGFITEAFF

clone size: .
D gene: TRBD2
J gene: TRBJ2-3
V gene: TRBV7-6
CDR3 DNA: TGTGCCAGCAGCTTAGAACACCCCGGGACTAGCGGGGGGGCCCCAGATACGCAGTATTTT
CDR3 protein: CASSLEHPGTSGGAPDTQYF

clone size: .
D gene: TRBD1
J gene: TRBJ2-1
V gene: TRBV6-4
CDR3 DNA: TGTGCCAGCAGTGACTGGACAGGGTCCAATGAGCAGTTCTTC
CDR3 protein: CASSDWTGSNEQFF

clone size: few
D gene: TRBD1
J gene: TRBJ2-5
V gene: TRBV20-1
CDR3 DNA: TGCAGTGCTAGAGAACCCAGGGGGCTAGGGGAGACCCAGTACTTC
CDR3 protein: CSAREPRGLGETQYF

clone size: .
D gene: TRBD1
J gene: TRBJ1-1
V gene: TRBV2
CDR3 DNA: TGTGCCAGCAGTAAGGACAGGGTTGGGAACACTGAAGCTTTCTTT
CDR3 protein: CASSKDRVGNTEAFF

clone size: .
D gene: .
J gene: TRBJ2-5
V gene: TRBV12-3/TRBV12-4
CDR3 DNA: TGTGCCAGCAAGCGAAGCGGTCAAGAGACCCAGTACTTC
CDR3 protein: CASKRSGQETQYF

clone size: .
D gene: .
J gene: TRBJ1-4
V gene: TRBV9
CDR3 DNA: TGTGCCAGCAGCCTGCACCTTGAGGAAAAACTGTTTTTT
CDR3 protein: CASSLHLEEKLFF

clone size: few
D gene: TRBD2
J gene: TRBJ2-1
V gene: TRBV27
CDR3 DNA: TGTGCCAGCAGTATTCTAAGACTAGCCCAGCTCGATGAGCAGTTCTTC
CDR3 protein: CASSILRLAQLDEQFF

clone size: few
D gene: .
J gene: TRBJ2-7
V gene: TRBV29-1
CDR3 DNA: TGCAGCGTTGAAGATCTACACGAGCAGTACTTC
CDR3 protein: CSVEDLHEQYF

clone size: .
D gene: TRBD2
J gene: TRBJ2-7
V gene: TRBV7-3
CDR3 DNA: TGTGCCAGCAGCTGGGAAGCGGGAGAAGAATACGAGCAGTACTTC
CDR3 protein: CASSWEAGEEYEQYF

clone size: .
D gene: .
J gene: TRBJ2-1
V gene: TRBV5-1
CDR3 DNA: TGCGCCAGCAGCACCTACAGCTACAATGAGCAGTTCTTC
CDR3 protein: CASSTYSYNEQFF

clone size: .
D gene: .
J gene: TRBJ1-2
V gene: TRBV18
CDR3 DNA: TGTGCCAGCTCGGAGGACGATGGCTACACCTTC
CDR3 protein: CASSEDDGYTF

clone size: few
D gene: .
J gene: TRBJ2-1
V gene: TRBV7-2
CDR3 DNA: TGTGCCAGCAGCCGGGTGGGCTCCTACAATGGGCAGTTCTTC
CDR3 protein: CASSRVGSYNGQFF

clone size: .
D gene: TRBD1
J gene: TRBJ2-7
V gene: TRBV20-1
CDR3 DNA: TGCAGTGCTACCGACAGGGCCAACGAGCAGTACTTC
CDR3 protein: CSATDRANEQYF

clone size: .
D gene: TRBD1
J gene: TRBJ1-2
V gene: TRBV29-1
CDR3 DNA: TGCAGCGCTCATACGGACAGGGCGAGAGGCTACACCTTC
CDR3 protein: CSAHTDRARGYTF